This TCR beta chain appears in the sequencing data of a study of blood T cell repertoires in COVID-19. In the study overall: Whether acute or convalescent, the COVID-19 samples came from the United States, Italy and Spain. Sources were T cells, B-cell-depleted T cells, or PBMCs; the material itself was cDNA or gDNA.

The CDR3 is made up of 16 amino acids. V shed 9 bases and J 8 bases; nucleotides not matched to a gene: 17. Germline CDR1 and CDR2: LNHDA and SQIVND (reference sequence). In the authors' methods: Reference gene primer amplification in the assay estimated nucleated cell counts. Method: immunoSEQ multiplex PCR; TCRdb's copy keeps in-frame clones and lacks some. The DNA was the basis for D and trimming; V, J and clone size are from that table. The sample has about 210,000 clones, 65% to 85% seen once. This clonotype was obtained from a woman aged 50 to 65 with acute or convalescent COVID-19. The V and J genes are TRBV19 and TRBJ2-1; TRBD1 matches 9 bases. Sequenced input: peripheral blood. The CDR3 sequence: CASKPIPGQGHDEQFF. The DNA for the CDR3 is TGTGCCAGCAAACCAATTCCGGGACAGGGTCATGATGAGCAGTTCTTC. The full variable domain, with the rest looked up from reference TRBV19 and TRBJ2-1, is DGGITQSPKYLFRKEGQNVTLSCEQNLNHDAMYWYRQDPGQGLRLIYYSQIVNDFQKGDIAEGYSVSREKKESFPLTVTSAQKNPTAFYLCASKPIPGQGHDEQFFGPGTRLTVL.